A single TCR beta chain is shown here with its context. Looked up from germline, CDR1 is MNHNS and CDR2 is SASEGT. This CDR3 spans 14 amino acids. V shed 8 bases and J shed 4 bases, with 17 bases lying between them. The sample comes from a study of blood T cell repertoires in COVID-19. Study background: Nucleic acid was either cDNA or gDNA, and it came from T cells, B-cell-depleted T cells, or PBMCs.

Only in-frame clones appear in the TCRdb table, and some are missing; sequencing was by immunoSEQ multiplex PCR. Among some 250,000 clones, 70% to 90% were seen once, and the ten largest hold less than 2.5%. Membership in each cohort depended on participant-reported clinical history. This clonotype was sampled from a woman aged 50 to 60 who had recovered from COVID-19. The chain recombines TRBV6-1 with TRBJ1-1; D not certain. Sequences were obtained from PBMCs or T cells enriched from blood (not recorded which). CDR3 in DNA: TGTGCCAGCTCTGGGCAGCAAATTTTCACTGAAGCTTTCTTT. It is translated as CASSGQQIFTEAFF.